The entry below describes one TCR beta chain. Assay used: immunoSEQ multiplex PCR; TCRdb lists only in-frame clones, some missing. The repertoire holds over 200,000 clones, with 91% as singletons. The V end lost 0 bases, the J end lost 8 bases, and 17 bases lay between the germline ends. The CDR3 sequence is 15 residues long. Germline V lookup: CDR1 SGHRS, CDR2 YFSETQ. This record belongs to a study of blood T cell repertoires in COVID-19. Material for sequencing was PBMCs or T cells enriched from blood (not recorded which). This receptor was obtained from a human donor in a cohort exposed to, infected with or recovered from COVID-19 (not recorded which). The donor label of this sample is uncertain. V gene TRBV5-1 combines with J gene TRBJ1-1, with D perhaps matching TRBD1 (6 bases). The CDR3 nucleotides are TGCGCCAGCAGCTTGGACAGGGCTTCTGCTAGGGAAGCTTTCTTT. Amino acids: CASSLDRASAREAFF. The complete variable domain, with remaining parts taken from reference TRBV5-1 and TRBJ1-1, reads KAGVTQTPRYLIKTRGQQVTLSCSPISGHRSVSWYQQTPGQGLQFLFEYFSETQRNKGNFPGRFSGRQFSNSRSEMNVSTLELGDSALYLCASSLDRASAREAFFGQGTRLTVV.